The 3 T cell receptor beta chains presented below share a single source sample, sequenced in a study of T cell responses to AZD1222 COVID-19 vaccine. Measured with immunoSEQ multiplex PCR; TCRdb has only the in-frame clones, and not every one. The profile shows about 90,000 clones, approximately 90% of them singletons. The material sequenced was peripheral blood, taken on day 0 of MenACWY control vaccination. Receptors originate from an adult in good health.

V is TRBV6-6 and J is TRBJ2-2; no definite D call. The CDR3 extends over 12 amino acids. CDR1 MNHNY and CDR2 SVGAGI come from the germline V gene (reference sequence). The V gene lost 7 bases and the J gene lost 4 bases, with 7 bases spanning the gap. In DNA, the CDR3 is TGTGCCAGCAACCCCCCCACCGGGGAGCTGTTTTTT. Its translation is CASNPPTGELFF.

This clone was observed a single time. The chain employs TRBV4-2 and TRBJ1-2; no definite D call. V shed 0 bases and J shed 0 bases, with 5 bases lying between them. This CDR3 is built from 14 residues. Germline loops: CDR1 LGHNA, CDR2 YNFKEQ. CDR3 amino acids: CASSQDVANYGYTF. CDR3 coding DNA: TGTGCCAGCAGCCAAGACGTGGCTAACTATGGCTACACCTTC.

V gene TRBV27 combines with J gene TRBJ2-7, with 16 nucleotides matching TRBD2. Germline assignment: CDR1 MNHEY and CDR2 SMNVEV (reference sequence). The CDR3 is 15 amino acids. V was pared by 4 bases and J by 6 bases, with 3 bases of the junction left unmatched. In DNA, the CDR3 is TGTGCCAGCAGTTCCGGGACTAGCGGGAGGGCCGAGCAGTACTTC. Residues: CASSSGTSGRAEQYF.